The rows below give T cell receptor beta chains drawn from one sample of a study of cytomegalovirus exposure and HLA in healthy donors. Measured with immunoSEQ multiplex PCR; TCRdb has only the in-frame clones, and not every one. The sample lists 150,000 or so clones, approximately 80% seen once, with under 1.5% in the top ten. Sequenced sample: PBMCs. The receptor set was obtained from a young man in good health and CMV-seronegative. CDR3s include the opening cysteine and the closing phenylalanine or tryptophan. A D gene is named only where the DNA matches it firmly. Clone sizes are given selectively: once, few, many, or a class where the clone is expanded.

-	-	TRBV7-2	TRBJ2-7	CASSLAPGGANYEQYF	TGTGCCAGCAGCTTAGCGCCGGGGGGCGCAAACTACGAGCAGTACTTC
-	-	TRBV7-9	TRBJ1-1	CASSFGFNTEAFF	TGTGCCAGCAGCTTCGGGTTTAACACTGAAGCTTTCTTT
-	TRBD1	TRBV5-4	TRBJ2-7	CASSRRGRGRPHEQYF	TGTGCCAGCAGCCGCCGGGGCAGGGGGCGACCCCACGAGCAGTACTTC
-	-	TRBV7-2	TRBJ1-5	CASSSNHGTPLQHF	TGTGCCAGCAGCTCAAATCATGGGACACCCCTCCAGCATTTT
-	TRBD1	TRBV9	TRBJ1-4	CASSPTGAREKLFF	TGTGCCAGCAGCCCGACAGGGGCTAGGGAAAAACTGTTTTTT
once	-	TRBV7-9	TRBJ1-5	CASSPGTNNQPQHF	TGTGCCAGCAGCCCAGGGACAAACAATCAGCCCCAGCATTTT
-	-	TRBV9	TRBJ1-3	CASSPAPTAGNTIYF	TGTGCCAGCAGCCCGGCACCGACAGCTGGAAACACCATATATTTT
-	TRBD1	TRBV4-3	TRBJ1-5	CASSPNLMGRGRVSNQPQHF	TGCGCCAGCAGCCCGAATCTCATGGGCAGGGGGCGAGTTAGCAATCAGCCCCAGCATTTT
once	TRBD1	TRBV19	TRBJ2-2	CASSTGQGVTGELFF	TGTGCCAGTAGTACCGGACAGGGGGTCACCGGGGAGCTGTTTTTT
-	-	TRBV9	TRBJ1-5	CASSPTQGFTQPQHF	TGTGCCAGCAGCCCGACACAGGGTTTTACTCAGCCCCAGCATTTT
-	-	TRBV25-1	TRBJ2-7	CASRYSYEQYF	TGTGCCAGCAGGTACTCCTACGAGCAGTACTTC
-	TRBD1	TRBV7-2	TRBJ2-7	CASSFRGAGTGYEQYF	TGTGCCAGCAGCTTTAGGGGCGCCGGGACAGGCTACGAGCAGTACTTC
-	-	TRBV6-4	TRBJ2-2	CASSDTEQNTGELFF	TGTGCCAGCAGTGATACGGAGCAGAACACCGGGGAGCTGTTTTTT
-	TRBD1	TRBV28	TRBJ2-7	CASSARQGLWEQYF	TGTGCCAGCAGTGCACGACAGGGTTTGTGGGAGCAGTACTTC
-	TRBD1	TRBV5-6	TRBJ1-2	CASSPGQGAYGYTF	TGTGCCAGCAGCCCTGGCCAGGGGGCTTACGGCTACACCTTC
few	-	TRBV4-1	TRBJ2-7	CASSQGLTTDSYEQYF	TGCGCCAGCAGCCAAGGTCTTACAACGGACTCCTACGAGCAGTACTTC
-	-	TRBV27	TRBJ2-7	CATRTSLSEQYF	TGTGCCACCAGGACATCGCTCTCCGAGCAGTACTTC
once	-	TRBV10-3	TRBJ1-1	CAISESNGGARNTEAFF	TGTGCCATCAGTGAGTCGAACGGTGGGGCACGGAACACTGAAGCTTTCTTT
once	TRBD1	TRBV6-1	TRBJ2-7	CASRARTGLTYEQYF	TGTGCCAGCCGGGCCCGGACAGGGCTAACCTACGAGCAGTACTTC
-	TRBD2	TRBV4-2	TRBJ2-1	CASSSLAGAPYNEQFF	TGTGCCAGCAGCTCCCTAGCGGGAGCCCCCTACAATGAGCAGTTCTTC
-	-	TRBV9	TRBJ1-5	CASSRTVLADQPQHF	TGTGCCAGCAGCAGGACAGTGTTGGCGGATCAGCCCCAGCATTTT